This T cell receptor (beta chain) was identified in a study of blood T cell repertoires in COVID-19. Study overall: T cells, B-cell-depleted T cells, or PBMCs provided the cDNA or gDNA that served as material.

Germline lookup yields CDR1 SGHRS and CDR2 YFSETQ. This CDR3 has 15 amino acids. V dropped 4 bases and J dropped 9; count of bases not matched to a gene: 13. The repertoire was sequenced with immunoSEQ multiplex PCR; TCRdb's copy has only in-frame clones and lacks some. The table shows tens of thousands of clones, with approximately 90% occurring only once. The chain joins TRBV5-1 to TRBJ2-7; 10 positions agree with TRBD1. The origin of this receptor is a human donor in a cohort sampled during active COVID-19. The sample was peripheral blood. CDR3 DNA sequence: TGCGCCAGCAGCGGCGGGACAGGGGTCGGGAACGGGCAGTACTTC. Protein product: CASSGGTGVGNGQYF. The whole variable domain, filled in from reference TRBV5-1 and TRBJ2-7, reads KAGVTQTPRYLIKTRGQQVTLSCSPISGHRSVSWYQQTPGQGLQFLFEYFSETQRNKGNFPGRFSGRQFSNSRSEMNVSTLELGDSALYLCASSGGTGVGNGQYFGPGTRLTVT.